The TCR beta chain under discussion was sequenced for a study of blood T cell repertoires in COVID-19. Study details: Researchers got acute and convalescent COVID-19 samples from the United States, Italy and Spain. The analysed material was cDNA or gDNA that came from T cells, B-cell-depleted T cells, or PBMCs.

In the study's own analysis: Amplification from reference gene primers served as the basis for estimated nucleated cell counts. Only in-frame clones appear in the TCRdb table, and some are missing; sequencing was by immunoSEQ multiplex PCR. The V and J calls and the clone size are those of that table, but D and trimming were determined from the DNA. In the table there are about 150,000 clones, about nine tenths of which are singletons. CDR3 length: 16 residues. This sequence was found in a man of 80 years or more with acute or convalescent COVID-19. The J gene is TRBJ1-1, the V gene TRBV21-1; the listed D gene, TRBD1, was not tested against the DNA. TRBV21-1 is classified as a pseudogene. The sample taken for sequencing was peripheral blood. The CDR3 DNA follows: TGTGCCAGCAGCAAAGTAGGGACAGGGGGGATACCTGAAGCTTTCTTT. Its translation is CASSKVGTGGIPEAFF.